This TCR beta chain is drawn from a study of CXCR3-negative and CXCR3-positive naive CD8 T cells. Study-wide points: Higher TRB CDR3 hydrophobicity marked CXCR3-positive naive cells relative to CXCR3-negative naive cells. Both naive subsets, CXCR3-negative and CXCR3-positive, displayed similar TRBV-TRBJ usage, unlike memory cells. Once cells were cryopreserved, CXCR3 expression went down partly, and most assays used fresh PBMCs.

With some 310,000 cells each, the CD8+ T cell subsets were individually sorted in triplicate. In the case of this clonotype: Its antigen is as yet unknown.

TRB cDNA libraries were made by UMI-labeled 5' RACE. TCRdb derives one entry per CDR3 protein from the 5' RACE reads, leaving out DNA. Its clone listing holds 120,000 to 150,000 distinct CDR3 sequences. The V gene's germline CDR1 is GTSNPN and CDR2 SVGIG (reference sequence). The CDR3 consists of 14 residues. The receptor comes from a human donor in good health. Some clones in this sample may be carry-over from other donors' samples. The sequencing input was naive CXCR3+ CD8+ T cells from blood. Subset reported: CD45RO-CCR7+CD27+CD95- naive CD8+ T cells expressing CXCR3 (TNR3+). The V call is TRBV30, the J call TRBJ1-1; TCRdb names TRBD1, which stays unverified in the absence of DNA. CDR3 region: CAWGTELPPFGAFF.